This TCR beta chain was found in a study of T-cell reconstitution after alpha-beta-depleted transplantation in children. Study outcomes and limitations: T-cell counts and diversity at one year post-transplant came mainly from newly produced T cells. Some patients' high day-60 TCRbeta diversity was attributed to recipient cells surviving conditioning. By about two months after transplant, alpha-beta T cells reportedly arose from several hundred graft clones that had expanded.

There are many counts of this clonotype. The antigen remains unidentified. Looked up from germline, CDR1 is DFQATT and CDR2 is SNEGSKA (reference sequence). J was trimmed by 4 bases and V by 2 bases; bases with no gene match: 17. This CDR3 is built from 18 residues. Researchers prepared the TCRbeta library using unique molecular identifiers, the study reports. Each CDR3 protein is one row after TCRdb ran MiXCR on the PCR reads. The sample has more than 300,000 distinct CDR3 sequences; roughly 15% are singletons. The specimen was PBMCs, mostly from graft donor cells, collected 360 days after TCRalphabeta/CD19-depleted stem cell transplant. The TCR was taken from a male patient between 2 and 15 years old who had a stem cell transplant for acute lymphoblastic leukemia, so the T cells may come from the graft donor. The chain uses TRBV20-1 and TRBJ2-1; 7 bases are shared with TRBD2. Here the CDR3 DNA reads TGCAGTGCTAGAAAGGCCCCTTTTCTAGCGGAGCCGTACAATGAGCAGTTCTTC. This translates into CSARKAPFLAEPYNEQFF.